The 21 T cell receptor beta chains below were found in one sample sequenced in a study of blood T cell repertoires in COVID-19. Sequenced by immunoSEQ multiplex PCR; TCRdb stores in-frame clones only, minus some. This table has about 360,000 clones, more than 70% appearing once. The sample was PBMCs or T cells enriched from blood (not recorded which). The receptor set was obtained from a man younger than 45 who had recovered from COVID-19.

The chain is built from TRBV2 and TRBJ1-2; 7 bases map to TRBD1. This CDR3 region has 11 residues. After removal of 8 bases from V and 7 bases from J, the junction contained 4 bases not matched to a gene. Germline assignment: CDR1 SNHLY and CDR2 FYNNEI. As DNA, the CDR3 is TGTGCCAGCCAAGACAGGGTTGGCTACACCTTC. It encodes CASQDRVGYTF.

The V and J genes are TRBV5-1 and TRBJ2-3; weak D call: TRBD1 (6 bases). The CDR3 sequence is 16 residues long. Trimming cost V 0 bases and J 1 base, with 12 bases left between them. CDR1 is SGHRS and CDR2 is YFSETQ in the germline V gene. CDR3 bases: TGCGCCAGCAGCTTGGAACAGGGTGGTCGCACAGATACGCAGTATTTT. Protein sequence: CASSLEQGGRTDTQYF.

The rearrangement joins TRBV6-5 to TRBJ2-7; D might be TRBD2 (5 bases). Trimming removed 0 bases from V and 2 bases from J, with 14 bases in between. Per the germline V gene, CDR1 is MNHEY and CDR2 is SVGAGI. This CDR3 contains 16 residues. For the CDR3, the DNA is TGTGCCAGCAGTTACTCACGTAGAGGGCCCACCTACGAGCAGTACTTC. Translation: CASSYSRRGPTYEQYF.

This chain connects TRBV12-5 to TRBJ1-1; a possible D gene is TRBD1 (5 bases). Germline V gene lookup returns CDR1 LGHNT and CDR2 FRNRAP. The V and J ends lost 2 bases and 5 bases respectively, with 12 bases between them. This CDR3 spans 14 amino acids. CDR3 protein: CASGLSAGGTEAFF. For the CDR3, the DNA is TGTGCTAGTGGTTTGTCGGCCGGGGGGACTGAAGCTTTCTTT.

The gene calls are TRBV11-2 and TRBJ2-1, with D possibly matching TRBD2 (6 bases). V lost 6 bases, J lost 2 bases, and 14 bases lay in between. The CDR3 spans 15 residues. CDR1 SGHAT and CDR2 FQNNGV come from the germline V gene. The CDR3, as DNA: TGTGCCAGCAGAGCCCTCGCGGGGCCCTACAATGAGCAGTTCTTC. It specifies CASRALAGPYNEQFF.

Here the CDR3 DNA reads TGTGCCAGCAGTCCAGGACAGGGTTGGCAGCCCCAGCATTTT. It encodes CASSPGQGWQPQHF. V is TRBV27 and J is TRBJ1-5, with 8 bases that match TRBD1. Germline V gives CDR1 MNHEY, CDR2 SMNVEV (reference sequence). This CDR3 is built from 14 residues. V trimming: 5 bases; J trimming: 7 bases; junction bases outside the gene matches: 7.

This chain links TRBV6-5 with TRBJ1-2; D uncertain. The V gene lost 0 bases and the J gene lost 8 bases, with 10 bases spanning the gap. The CDR3 runs 13 residues. The V gene's germline CDR1 is MNHEY and CDR2 SVGAGI. The CDR3 DNA follows: TGTGCCAGCAGTTACTCGGGAGTTGAAGGCTACACCTTC. Translation: CASSYSGVEGYTF.

The chain combines TRBV9 with TRBJ1-2, with D perhaps matching TRBD1 (6 bases). There are 15 residues in the CDR3. Per germline, CDR1 SGDLS and CDR2 YYNGEE. Trimming took off 3 bases at V and 4 bases at J, with 16 bases between the two ends. The CDR3 here is CASSDPGGAVYGYTF. The CDR3, as DNA: TGTGCCAGCAGCGACCCGGGGGGGGCGGTCTATGGCTACACCTTC.

The genes are TRBV18 and TRBJ1-4, with D tentatively TRBD1 (6 bases). Germline CDR1 is KGHSH and CDR2 is LQKENI. V shed 5 bases and J shed 8 bases, with 12 bases lying between them. CDR3 length: 13 amino acids. In DNA form, the CDR3 reads TGTGCCAGCTCAAACAGGGAAGGGGAAAAACTGTTTTTT. This codes for CASSNREGEKLFF.

This chain connects TRBV5-6 to TRBJ1-3, with D uncertain. This CDR3 has 14 residues. Germline V gene data show CDR1 as SGHDT and CDR2 as YYEEEE. Trimming took 3 bases from V and 0 from J, leaving 7 bases between them. The CDR3 nucleotides are TGTGCCAGCAGCTCCCGCAGCTCTGGAAACACCATATATTTT. Amino acids: CASSSRSSGNTIYF.

The CDR3 bases are TGCGCCAGCAGCCAACAAGCGGGACGGCTCAACTTCAATGAGCAGTTCTTC. This translates into CASSQQAGRLNFNEQFF. The chain is built from TRBV4-3 and TRBJ2-1; 7 positions agree with TRBD2. V trimming: 2 bases; J trimming: 6 bases; junction bases outside the gene matches: 13. This CDR3 spans 17 amino acids. Per the germline V gene, CDR1 is LGHNA and CDR2 is YSLEER.

The V and J genes are TRBV19 and TRBJ2-5, with a tentative D call TRBD2 (6 bases). Trimming removed 4 bases from V and 2 bases from J, with 11 bases in between. Germline CDR1 and CDR2: LNHDA and SQIVND (reference sequence). This CDR3 comprises 14 residues. The CDR3 here is CASSSSGVQETQYF. The CDR3 nucleotides read TGTGCCAGTAGTAGCTCGGGGGTACAAGAGACCCAGTACTTC.

The gene calls are TRBV3-1 (or the pseudogene TRBV3-2) and TRBJ2-2; the D is unclear. The germline gives CDR1 LGHDT, CDR2 YNNKEL (reference sequence). Trimming removed 2 bases from V and 5 bases from J, with 6 bases in between. The CDR3 spans 13 residues. The CDR3 reads CASSQLETGELFF. CDR3 in DNA: TGTGCCAGCAGCCAATTAGAAACCGGGGAGCTGTTTTTT.

The chain uses TRBV5-1 and TRBJ1-4; D unclear. The V gene lost 3 bases and the J gene lost 0 bases, with 6 bases spanning the gap. This CDR3 comprises 14 residues. The germline V gene encodes CDR1 SGHRS and CDR2 YFSETQ. The CDR3 is CASSSQATNEKLFF. In nucleotides, the CDR3 is TGCGCCAGCAGCTCCCAGGCAACTAATGAAAAACTGTTTTTT.

This sequence joins TRBV5-8 and TRBJ1-2; D call uncertain. The CDR3 length is 11 residues. Looked up from germline, CDR1 is SGHTS and CDR2 is YDEGEE. The germline V and J ends were trimmed by 7 bases and 7 bases, with 11 bases remaining between them. CDR3 protein: CASPSESGYTF. The CDR3 DNA is TGTGCCAGCCCCTCGGAGTCTGGCTACACCTTC.

This sequence joins TRBV19 and TRBJ1-6; TRBD1 matches 9 bases. The V and J ends lost 11 bases and 10 bases, in that order; junction bases with no gene match: 9. The CDR3 covers 13 residues. Per germline, CDR1 LNHDA and CDR2 SQIVND (reference sequence). In DNA form, the CDR3 reads TGTGCCGTACAGGGACAGGGACTATCACCCCTCCACTTT. It translates to CAVQGQGLSPLHF.

This rearrangement joins TRBV11-2 to TRBJ1-5, with 8 nucleotides matching TRBD1. J gave up 3 bases and V 1 base, and 8 bases lay outside the gene matches. The CDR3 spans 17 residues. The germline V gene has CDR1 SGHAT and CDR2 FQNNGV. The CDR3 bases are TGTGCCAGCAGCTTAGGGGCGGCAGGGGGCAACAATCAGCCCCAGCATTTT. It translates to CASSLGAAGGNNQPQHF.

Worth noting for this clone: The same CDR3 arises from other DNA sequences in this sample as well. This rearrangement joins TRBV30 to TRBJ1-4; D might be TRBD1 (6 bases). Germline assignment: CDR1 GTSNPN and CDR2 SVGIG (reference sequence). The CDR3 has 14 amino acids. Deletions cut 0 bases from V and 1 base from J, with 6 bases between. This CDR3 is CAWSVGGTNEKLFF. The CDR3 DNA sequence: TGTGCCTGGAGTGTAGGGGGAACTAATGAAAAACTGTTTTTT.

The chain combines TRBV12-5 with TRBJ1-2, with 9 bases identical to TRBD1. The CDR3 loop spans 19 amino acids. V was clipped by 1 base and J by 1 base; unmatched bases: 13. CDR1 and CDR2 from the germline V gene are LGHNT and FRNRAP. In DNA form, the CDR3 reads TGTGCTAGTGGTTTGGAAGAACCGGGACAGGGACCATTTAACTATGGCTACACCTTC. This translates into CASGLEEPGQGPFNYGYTF.

As concerns this clone: One end of the junction fails to match germline, which may point to a read error. This chain links TRBV27 with TRBJ2-2, with 7 nucleotides matching TRBD1. CDR3 length equals 17 residues. CDR1 is MNHEY and CDR2 is SMNVEV in the germline V gene (reference sequence). The DNA of the CDR3 is TGTGCCAGCAGATTATCTACAAGGGGGCGTTACACCGGGGAGCTGTTTTTT. Amino acids: CASRLSTRGRYTGELFF.

The V call is TRBV10-1, the J call TRBJ1-5, with 8 bases identical to TRBD1. The germline CDR1 and CDR2 sequences are WNHNN and SYGVQD (reference sequence). The J segment lost 0 bases and the V segment lost 10 bases, leaving 5 bases of the junction unmatched. The CDR3 has 14 residues. CDR3 nucleotides: TGCGCCAAACGACAGGGGTATAGCAATCAGCCCCAGCATTTT. It codes for CAKRQGYSNQPQHF.